This TCR beta chain was documented in a study of graft-versus-host responses after intestinal transplantation (dated by TCRdb to the early 2020s). For context, the study as a whole: Multivisceral, liver-intestinal, or isolated intestinal transplants were received by the recipients. A peak of at least 4% donor T cells among recipient peripheral blood mononuclear cells was the definition used for donor T cell macrochimerism. Samples from a few later patients were sequenced in-house on an Illumina MiSeq with MiXCR processing rather than by the commercial service. Alloreactive clones were identified by sequencing pre-transplant mixed lymphocyte reaction products and comparing these products with unstimulated pre-transplant donor and recipient T cells. The cohort enrolled 24 intestinal transplant recipients, one of whom was a retransplant, and a few patients without pretransplant specimens were excluded. Graft-versus-host and host-versus-graft alloreactive T cell clones were tracked in the graft, circulation and bone marrow after intestinal transplantation using bulk TCR-beta CDR3 sequencing. Every recipient was given anti-thymocyte globulin induction, then maintenance tacrolimus and steroids for around three years. The research as a whole found: In patients with donor T cell macrochimerism, the allografts had high GvH to HvG T cell clonal ratios. Early after transplant, declines in HvG clones were associated with peak levels of circulating GvH clones. The relatively low number and heterogeneity of intestinal transplant patients limited the conclusions. GvH clones turned up in recipient bone marrow, with some appearing earlier in ileal mucosa or blood, a pattern consistent with an intestinal mucosal origin.

The time point label for this specimen denotes: cells obtained before transplantation from donor or recipient. CD3+CD4+ and CD3+CD8+ populations were FACS-sorted from unstimulated pre-transplant donor and recipient cells taken from spleen or lymph nodes. The library was made by the immunoSEQ multiplex PCR assay. For most patients, genomic DNA was isolated using the Qiagen DNeasy Blood and Tissue Kit and was shipped frozen to Adaptive Biotechnologies for TCR sequencing. For most patients, genomic DNA was subjected to high-throughput TCR-beta CDR3 sequencing by Adaptive Biotechnologies. Per the source publication's procedure: TCR sequencing data for some 17 patients were retrieved from Adaptive's ImmunoSEQ software; three other patients were processed with MiXCR and VDJtools. CD4 versus CD8 sorting errors were corrected by removing sequences found in both subsets at a frequency ratio below 5:1. CDR3 nucleotide sequences shared by donor and recipient were removed because the origin of these sequences could not be assigned. Alloreactive clones required at least 2-fold expansion over unstimulated cells and minimum CFSE-low frequency of 0.002% (template counts) or 0.001% (read counts). Mappable clones were those detected in sequenced pre-transplant spleen, lymph node, or MLR CFSE-low populations of the donor or recipient. Cumulative frequency of alloreactive clones was calculated as a percentage of all sequences weighted by copy number. TCRdb took over this immuneACCESS table, retaining in-frame rearrangements with V and J assigned. Such tables are incomplete; in checked studies, under half of the missing clones stem from an unresolved V gene, and the remainder is unexplained. Clone size and V and J calls were adopted from that table, with D and trimming inferred from the DNA. This sample has under 150,000 clones in its table, and roughly 91% of those were observed once. More than 0.09% of the sample lies in the top ten.

This clone was detected once. Its binding antigen is unknown. No quality values exist for individual bases; no much larger clone is one base distant. From the cysteine up to the phenylalanine, the CDR3 has a length of 14 residues. The only DNA kept is the CDR3, 42 bases in frame from the first base. V gives up 6 bases and J gives up 2 bases, and the segment between their germline ends measures 11 bases. The CDR1 and CDR2 encoded by the germline V gene are MNHEY and SVGAGI. The clonotype comes from a human donor who received an intestinal transplant. The sequenced sample was unstimulated CD4+ T cells sorted from spleen or lymph node cells, obtained before intestinal transplant. The chain links TRBV6-5 with TRBJ1-5; tentative D gene TRBD1, with 6 bases matching. The DNA reads TGTGCCAGCAGACAGGGAGAGCGCAATCAGCCCCAGCATTTT. Protein translation: CASRQGERNQPQHF.